The sample holds a few counts of the clone carrying this T cell receptor (beta chain). Its antigen is undetermined. A 5'RACE template-switching step, the method used to make TCR cDNA, added a universal primer site and UMIs. TCRdb re-analysed the 5' RACE reads in MiXCR, keeping a single row per CDR3 protein. Here the sample spans 620,000 or so distinct CDR3 sequences, roughly an eighth being singletons. The source of the sample is a study of T cells after yellow fever vaccination. Overall study results and limits: The secondary response was weaker, and its peak arrived faster, on day 5 versus 15. Among primary-vaccination clones, most reappeared after the booster, at almost 98% for CD4 and around 91% for CD8.

Germline V gene sequence: CDR1 SGHTA, CDR2 FQGNSA. Between the trimmed V and J ends, which lost 3 bases and 6 bases, there was a span of 6 bases. The CDR3 sequence is 12 residues long. The sample consisted of PBMCs, taken on the day of the yellow fever booster vaccination. This chain joins TRBV7-2 and TRBJ2-4, with D hard to call. This receptor was identified in a man aged 30 to 45 who received the YFV17D yellow fever vaccine. CDR3 bases: TGTGCCAGCAGCTTTAGCCCAAACATTCAGTACTTC. This sequence encodes CASSFSPNIQYF.